Following are 3 T cell receptor beta chains from one sample sequenced in a study of control samples from healthy donors and cancer patients. Sequencing used immunoSEQ multiplex PCR; TCRdb keeps in-frame clones, though not all of them. Here the sample spans around 50,000 clones, roughly 96% being singletons. What was sequenced was blood. All receptors come from a man under 40 in good health.

The chain uses TRBV19 and TRBJ2-7; D not certain. Germline V gene data show CDR1 as LNHDA and CDR2 as SQIVND (reference sequence). Trimming cost V 0 bases and J 3 bases, with 12 bases left between them. This CDR3 is 15 amino acids long. In DNA form, the CDR3 reads TGTGCCAGTAGTATAGACAGGAGTGGATACTACGAGCAGTACTTC. Amino acids: CASSIDRSGYYEQYF.

The V and J genes are TRBV6-5 and TRBJ1-2; 7 nucleotides align to TRBD1. V lost 11 bases, J lost 4 bases, and 10 bases stayed unmatched. Germline V gene lookup returns CDR1 MNHEY and CDR2 SVGAGI. This CDR3 is 13 amino acids long. CDR3 loop: CAVLQGKGYGYTF. CDR3 in DNA: TGTGCCGTACTACAGGGGAAGGGCTATGGCTACACCTTC.

The chain carries TRBV6-5 and TRBJ1-4; TRBD1 matches at 7 bases. This CDR3 comprises 14 residues. Germline CDR1 is MNHEY and CDR2 is SVGAGI. The ends lost 6 bases at V and 7 bases at J; junction bases unmatched: 8. CDR3 loop: CASRGGRGLEKLFF. The CDR3 DNA reads TGTGCCAGCAGGGGGGGGAGGGGGCTTGAAAAACTGTTTTTT.